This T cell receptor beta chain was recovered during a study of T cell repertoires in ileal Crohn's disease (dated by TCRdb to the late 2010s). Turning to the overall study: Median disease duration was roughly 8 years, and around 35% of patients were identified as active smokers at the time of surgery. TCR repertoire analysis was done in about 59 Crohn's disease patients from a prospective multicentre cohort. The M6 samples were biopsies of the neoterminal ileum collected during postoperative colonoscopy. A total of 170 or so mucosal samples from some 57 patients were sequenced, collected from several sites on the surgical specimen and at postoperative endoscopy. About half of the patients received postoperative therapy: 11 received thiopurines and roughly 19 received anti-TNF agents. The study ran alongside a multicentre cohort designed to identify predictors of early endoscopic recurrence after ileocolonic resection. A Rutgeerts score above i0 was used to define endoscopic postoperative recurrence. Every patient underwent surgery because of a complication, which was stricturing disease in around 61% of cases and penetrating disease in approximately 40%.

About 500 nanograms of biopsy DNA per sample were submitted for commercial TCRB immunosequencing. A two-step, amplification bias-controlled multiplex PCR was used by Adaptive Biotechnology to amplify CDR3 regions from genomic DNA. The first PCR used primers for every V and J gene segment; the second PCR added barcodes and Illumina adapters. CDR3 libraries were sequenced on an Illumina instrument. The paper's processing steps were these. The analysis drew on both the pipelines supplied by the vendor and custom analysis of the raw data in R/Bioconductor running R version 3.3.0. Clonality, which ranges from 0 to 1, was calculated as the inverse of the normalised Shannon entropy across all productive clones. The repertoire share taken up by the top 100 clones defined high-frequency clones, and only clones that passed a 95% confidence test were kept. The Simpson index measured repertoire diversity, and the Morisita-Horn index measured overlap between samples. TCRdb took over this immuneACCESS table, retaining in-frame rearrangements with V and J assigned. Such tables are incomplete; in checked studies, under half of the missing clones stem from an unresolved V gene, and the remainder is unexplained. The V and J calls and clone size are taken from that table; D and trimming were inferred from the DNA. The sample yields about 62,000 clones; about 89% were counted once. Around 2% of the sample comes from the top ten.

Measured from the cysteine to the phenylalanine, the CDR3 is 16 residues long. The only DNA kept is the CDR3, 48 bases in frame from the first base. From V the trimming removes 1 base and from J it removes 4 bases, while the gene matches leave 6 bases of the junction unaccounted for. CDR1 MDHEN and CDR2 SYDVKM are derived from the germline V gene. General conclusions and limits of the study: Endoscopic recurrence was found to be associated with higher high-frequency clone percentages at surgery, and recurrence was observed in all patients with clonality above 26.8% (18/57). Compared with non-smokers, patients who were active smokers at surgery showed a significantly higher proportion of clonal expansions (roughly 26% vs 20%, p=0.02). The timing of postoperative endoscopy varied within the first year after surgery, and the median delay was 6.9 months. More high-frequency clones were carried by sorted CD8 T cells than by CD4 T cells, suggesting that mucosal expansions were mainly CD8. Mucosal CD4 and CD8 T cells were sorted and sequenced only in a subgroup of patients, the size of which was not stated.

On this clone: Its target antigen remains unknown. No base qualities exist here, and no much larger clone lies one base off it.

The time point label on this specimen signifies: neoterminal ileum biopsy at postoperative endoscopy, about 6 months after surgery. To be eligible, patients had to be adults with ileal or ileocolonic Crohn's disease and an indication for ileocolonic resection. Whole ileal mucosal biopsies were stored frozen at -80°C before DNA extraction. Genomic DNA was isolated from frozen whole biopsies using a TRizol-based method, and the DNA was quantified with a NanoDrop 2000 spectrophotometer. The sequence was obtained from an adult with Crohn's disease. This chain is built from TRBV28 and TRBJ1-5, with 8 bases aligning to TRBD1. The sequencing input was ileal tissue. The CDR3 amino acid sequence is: CASSLFPDRANQPQHF. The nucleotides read TGTGCCAGCAGTTTATTCCCGGACAGGGCAAATCAGCCCCAGCATTTT.